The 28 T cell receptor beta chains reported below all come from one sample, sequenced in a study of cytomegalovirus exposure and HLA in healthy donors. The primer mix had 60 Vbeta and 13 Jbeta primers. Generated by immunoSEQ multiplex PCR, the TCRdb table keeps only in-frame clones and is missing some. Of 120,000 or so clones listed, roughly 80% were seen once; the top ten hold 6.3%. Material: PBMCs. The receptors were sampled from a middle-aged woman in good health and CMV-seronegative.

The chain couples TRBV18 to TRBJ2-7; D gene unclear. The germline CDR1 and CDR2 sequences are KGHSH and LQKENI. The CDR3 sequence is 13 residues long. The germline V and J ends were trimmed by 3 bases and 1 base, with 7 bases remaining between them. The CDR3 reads CASSPPGSYEQYF. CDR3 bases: TGTGCCAGCTCACCGCCGGGTTCCTACGAGCAGTACTTC.

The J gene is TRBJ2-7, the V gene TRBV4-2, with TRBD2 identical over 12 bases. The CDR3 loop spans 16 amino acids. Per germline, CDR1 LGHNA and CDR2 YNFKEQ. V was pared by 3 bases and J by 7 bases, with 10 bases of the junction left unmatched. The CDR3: CASSQVLAGGPKEQYF. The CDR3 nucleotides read TGTGCCAGCAGCCAGGTTCTAGCGGGAGGGCCGAAAGAGCAGTACTTC.

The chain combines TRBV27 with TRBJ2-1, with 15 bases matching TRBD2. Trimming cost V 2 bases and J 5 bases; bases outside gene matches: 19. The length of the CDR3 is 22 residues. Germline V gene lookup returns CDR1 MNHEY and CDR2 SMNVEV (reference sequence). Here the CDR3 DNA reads TGTGCCAGCAGTTTACCAGCCTGGACTAGCGGGAGGGCCCCGCATCCCCACAATGAGCAGTTCTTC. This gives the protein CASSLPAWTSGRAPHPHNEQFF.

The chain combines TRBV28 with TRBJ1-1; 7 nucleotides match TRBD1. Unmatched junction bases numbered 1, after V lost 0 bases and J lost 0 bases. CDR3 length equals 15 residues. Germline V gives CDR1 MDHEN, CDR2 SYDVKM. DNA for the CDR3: TGTGCCAGCAGTTTATGGGGGACAGTGAACACTGAAGCTTTCTTT. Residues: CASSLWGTVNTEAFF.

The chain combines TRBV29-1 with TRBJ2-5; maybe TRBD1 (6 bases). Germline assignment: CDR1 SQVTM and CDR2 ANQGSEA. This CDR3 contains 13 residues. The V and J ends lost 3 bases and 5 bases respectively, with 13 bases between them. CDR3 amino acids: CSVDAGARETQYF. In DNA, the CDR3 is TGCAGCGTTGATGCAGGGGCACGGGAGACCCAGTACTTC.

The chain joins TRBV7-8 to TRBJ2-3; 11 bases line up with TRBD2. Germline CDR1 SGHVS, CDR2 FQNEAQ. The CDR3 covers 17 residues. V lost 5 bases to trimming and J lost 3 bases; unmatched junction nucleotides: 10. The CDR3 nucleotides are TGTGCCAGCAGCCCAAGGGGTAGCGGGAGGGGTACAGATACGCAGTATTTT. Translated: CASSPRGSGRGTDTQYF.

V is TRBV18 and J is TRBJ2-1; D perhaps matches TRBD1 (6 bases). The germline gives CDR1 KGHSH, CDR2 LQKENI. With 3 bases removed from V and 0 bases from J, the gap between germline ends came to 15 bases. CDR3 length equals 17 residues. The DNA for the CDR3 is TGTGCCAGCTCACCGCAGGGACAACCGAGCTCCTACAATGAGCAGTTCTTC. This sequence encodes CASSPQGQPSSYNEQFF. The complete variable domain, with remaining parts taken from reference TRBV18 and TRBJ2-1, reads NAGVMQNPRHLVRRRGQEARLRCSPMKGHSHVYWYRQLPEEGLKFMVYLQKENIIDESGMPKERFSAEFPKEGPSILRIQQVVRGDSAAYFCASSPQGQPSSYNEQFFGPGTRLTVL.

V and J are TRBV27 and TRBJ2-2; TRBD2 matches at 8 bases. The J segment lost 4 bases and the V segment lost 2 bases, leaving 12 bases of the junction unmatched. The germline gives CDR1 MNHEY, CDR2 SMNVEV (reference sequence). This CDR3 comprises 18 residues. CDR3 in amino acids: CASSLATGGRSITGELFF. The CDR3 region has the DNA TGTGCCAGCAGTTTAGCTACTGGCGGGAGGTCTATCACCGGGGAGCTGTTTTTT.

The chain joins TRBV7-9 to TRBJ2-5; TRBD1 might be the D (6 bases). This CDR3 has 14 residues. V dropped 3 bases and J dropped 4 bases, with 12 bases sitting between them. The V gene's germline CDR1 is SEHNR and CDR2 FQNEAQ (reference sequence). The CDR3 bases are TGTGCCAGCAGCTTGGGGGCCATTCCAGAGACCCAGTACTTC. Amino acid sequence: CASSLGAIPETQYF.

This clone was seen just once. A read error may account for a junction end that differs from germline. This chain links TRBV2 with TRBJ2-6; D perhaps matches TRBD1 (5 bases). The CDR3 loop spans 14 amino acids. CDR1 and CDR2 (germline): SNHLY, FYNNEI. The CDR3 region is CASSERTGANGLTF. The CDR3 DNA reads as TGTGCCAGCAGTGAGAGAACTGGGGCCAACGGCCTGACTTTC.

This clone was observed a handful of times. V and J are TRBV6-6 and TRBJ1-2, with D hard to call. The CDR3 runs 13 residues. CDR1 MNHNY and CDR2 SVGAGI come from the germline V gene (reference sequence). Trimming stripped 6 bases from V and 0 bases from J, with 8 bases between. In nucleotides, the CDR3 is TGTGCCAGCAGCTTCGGGGCTAACTATGGCTACACCTTC. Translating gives CASSFGANYGYTF.

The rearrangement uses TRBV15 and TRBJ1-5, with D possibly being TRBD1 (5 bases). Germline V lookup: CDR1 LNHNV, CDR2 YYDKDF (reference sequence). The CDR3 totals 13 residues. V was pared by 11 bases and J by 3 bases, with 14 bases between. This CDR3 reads CAAQDSLNQPQHF. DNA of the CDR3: TGTGCCGCCCAAGACAGCCTCAATCAGCCCCAGCATTTT.

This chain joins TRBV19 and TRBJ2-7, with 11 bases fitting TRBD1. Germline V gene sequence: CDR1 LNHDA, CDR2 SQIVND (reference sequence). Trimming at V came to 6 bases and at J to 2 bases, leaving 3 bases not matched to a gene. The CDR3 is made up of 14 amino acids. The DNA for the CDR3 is TGTGCCAGTAGCCCGGACAGGGGGCCCTACGAGCAGTACTTC. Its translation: CASSPDRGPYEQYF. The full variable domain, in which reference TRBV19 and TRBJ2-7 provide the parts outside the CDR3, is DGGITQSPKYLFRKEGQNVTLSCEQNLNHDAMYWYRQDPGQGLRLIYYSQIVNDFQKGDIAEGYSVSREKKESFPLTVTSAQKNPTAFYLCASSPDRGPYEQYFGPGTRLTVT.

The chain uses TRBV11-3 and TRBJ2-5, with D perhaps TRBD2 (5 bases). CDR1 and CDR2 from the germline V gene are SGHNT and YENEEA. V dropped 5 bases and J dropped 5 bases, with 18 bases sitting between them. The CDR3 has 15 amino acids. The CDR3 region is CASSHPIGSLETQYF. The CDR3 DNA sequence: TGTGCCAGCAGCCACCCCATTGGGAGCCTGGAGACCCAGTACTTC.

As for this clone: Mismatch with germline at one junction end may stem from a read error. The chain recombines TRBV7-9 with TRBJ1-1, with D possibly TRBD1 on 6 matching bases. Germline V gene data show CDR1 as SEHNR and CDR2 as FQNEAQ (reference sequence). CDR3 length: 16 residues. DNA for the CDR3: TGTTCCAGCAGCTTAGCGCAGGGGTTGGGGAACACTGAAGCTTTCTTT. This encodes CSSSLAQGLGNTEAFF.

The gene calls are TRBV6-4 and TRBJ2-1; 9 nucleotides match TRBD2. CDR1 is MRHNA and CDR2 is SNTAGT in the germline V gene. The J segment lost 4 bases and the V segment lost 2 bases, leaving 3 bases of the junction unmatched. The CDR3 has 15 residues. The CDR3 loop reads CASSDRLAGYNEQFF. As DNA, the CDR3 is TGTGCCAGCAGTGACCGGCTAGCGGGGTACAATGAGCAGTTCTTC.

The CDR3 loop reads CASRSISQGAGRGVTYNEQFF. The CDR3, as DNA: TGTGCCAGTAGATCGATTTCTCAGGGGGCAGGTAGGGGCGTGACATACAATGAGCAGTTCTTC. The V gene is TRBV19, the J gene TRBJ2-1; 8 bases are shared with TRBD1. The CDR3 runs to 21 residues. V shed 6 bases and J 4 bases; nucleotides not matched to a gene: 26. Per the germline V gene, CDR1 is LNHDA and CDR2 is SQIVND (reference sequence).

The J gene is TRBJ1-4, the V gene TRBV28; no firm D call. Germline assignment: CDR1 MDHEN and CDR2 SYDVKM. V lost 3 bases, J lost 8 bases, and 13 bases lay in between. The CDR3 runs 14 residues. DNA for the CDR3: TGTGCCAGCAGTTTGGGAGGGCCTAGCGAAAAACTGTTTTTT. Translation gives CASSLGGPSEKLFF.

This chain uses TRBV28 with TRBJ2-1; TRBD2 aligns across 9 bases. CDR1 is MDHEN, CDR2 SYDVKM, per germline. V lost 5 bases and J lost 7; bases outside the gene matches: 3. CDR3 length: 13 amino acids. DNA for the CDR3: TGTGCCAGCAGTGTAACTAGCGGGAATGAGCAGTTCTTC. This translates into CASSVTSGNEQFF. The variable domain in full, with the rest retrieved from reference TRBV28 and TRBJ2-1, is DVKVTQSSRYLVKRTGEKVFLECVQDMDHENMFWYRQDPGLGLRLIYFSYDVKMKEKGDIPEGYSVSREKKERFSLILESASTNQTSMYLCASSVTSGNEQFFGPGTRLTVL.

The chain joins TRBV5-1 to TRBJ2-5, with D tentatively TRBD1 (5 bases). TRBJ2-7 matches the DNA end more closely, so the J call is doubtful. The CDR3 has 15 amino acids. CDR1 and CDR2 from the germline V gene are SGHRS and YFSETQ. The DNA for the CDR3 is TGCGCCAGCAGCTTGGATGGGGCGCCGGCCTACGAGCAGTACTTC. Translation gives CASSLDGAPAYEQYF.

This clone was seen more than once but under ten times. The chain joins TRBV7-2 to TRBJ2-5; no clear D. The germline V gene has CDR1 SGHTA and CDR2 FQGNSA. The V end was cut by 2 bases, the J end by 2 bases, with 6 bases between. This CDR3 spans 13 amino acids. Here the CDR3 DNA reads TGTGCCAGCAGCTTATTGGCACAAGAGACCCAGTACTTC. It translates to CASSLLAQETQYF.

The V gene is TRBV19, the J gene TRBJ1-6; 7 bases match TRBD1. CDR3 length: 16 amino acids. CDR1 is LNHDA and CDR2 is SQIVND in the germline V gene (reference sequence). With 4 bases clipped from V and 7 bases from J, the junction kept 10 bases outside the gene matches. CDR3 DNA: TGTGCCAGTAGTACAGGTGGGGGGACAGAGAATTCACCCCTCCACTTT. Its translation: CASSTGGGTENSPLHF.

This chain's CDR3 is CASSRGDTAYEQYF. The CDR3 DNA reads as TGCGCCAGCAGCCGTGGGGACACTGCCTACGAGCAGTACTTC. This sequence joins TRBV4-3 and TRBJ2-5; TRBD1 might be the D (6 bases). The J call may be incorrect, as the DNA end agrees better with TRBJ2-7. This CDR3 contains 14 residues. CDR1 LGHNA and CDR2 YSLEER come from the germline V gene.

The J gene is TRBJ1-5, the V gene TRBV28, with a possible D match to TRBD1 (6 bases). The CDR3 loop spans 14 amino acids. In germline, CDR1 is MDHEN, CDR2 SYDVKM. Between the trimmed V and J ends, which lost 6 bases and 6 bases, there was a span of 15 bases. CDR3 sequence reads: CASSPGQWGQPQHF. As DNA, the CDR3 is TGTGCCAGCAGCCCAGGACAGTGGGGTCAGCCCCAGCATTTT.

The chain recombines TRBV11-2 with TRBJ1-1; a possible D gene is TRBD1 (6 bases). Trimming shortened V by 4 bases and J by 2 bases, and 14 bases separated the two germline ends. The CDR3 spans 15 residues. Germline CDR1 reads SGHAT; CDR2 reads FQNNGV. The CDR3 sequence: CASSSYRTANTEAFF. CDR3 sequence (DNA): TGTGCCAGCAGCTCCTACCGGACAGCCAACACTGAAGCTTTCTTT.

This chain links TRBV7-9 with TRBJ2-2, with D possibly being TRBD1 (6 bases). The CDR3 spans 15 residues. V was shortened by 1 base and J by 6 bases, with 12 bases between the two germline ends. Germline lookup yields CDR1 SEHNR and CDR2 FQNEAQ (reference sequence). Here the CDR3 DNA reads TGTGCCAGCAGCTTAGGAGGGGGTTCGGCCGGGGAGCTGTTTTTT. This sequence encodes CASSLGGGSAGELFF.

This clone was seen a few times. The CDR3 sequence is CASSSRLAGDPYNEQFF. For the CDR3, the DNA is TGTGCCAGCAGCTCCCGACTAGCGGGGGACCCCTACAATGAGCAGTTCTTC. The V call is TRBV7-9, the J call TRBJ2-1; 12 bases line up with TRBD2. Trimming cost V 4 bases and J 2 bases; bases outside gene matches: 6. CDR1 and CDR2 from the germline V gene are SEHNR and FQNEAQ (reference sequence). CDR3 length equals 17 residues.

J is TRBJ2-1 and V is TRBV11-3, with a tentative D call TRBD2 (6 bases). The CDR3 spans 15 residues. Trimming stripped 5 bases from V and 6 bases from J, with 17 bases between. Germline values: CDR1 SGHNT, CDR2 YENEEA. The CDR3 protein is CASSLSAGNSNEQFF. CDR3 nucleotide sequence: TGTGCCAGCAGCCTAAGCGCGGGGAACTCCAATGAGCAGTTCTTC. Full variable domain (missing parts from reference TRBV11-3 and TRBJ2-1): EAGVVQSPRYKIIEKKQPVAFWCNPISGHNTLYWYLQNLGQGPELLIRYENEEAVDDSQLPKDRFSAERLKGVDSTLKIQPAELGDSAVYLCASSLSAGNSNEQFFGPGTRLTVL.